The clone carrying this TCR beta chain occurred once. TCRdb keeps only in-frame clones here, not all; method: immunoSEQ multiplex PCR. Among under 55,000 clones listed, over 70% were seen once. Single viable CD3+CD4+CD8-CD45RO+ cells were sorted as the memory CD4+ T cells. The data stem from a study of memory CD4+ T cells and cytomegalovirus serostatus. This CDR3 is 16 amino acids long. The germline V gene has CDR1 SGHDT and CDR2 YYEEEE. Deletions cut 2 bases from V and 5 bases from J, with 17 bases between. The sequencing input was memory CD4+ T cells from blood. This clonotype was sampled from an adult in good health and CMV-seropositive. This chain joins TRBV5-6 and TRBJ2-1; tentatively, D is TRBD1 or TRBD2 (6 bases each). The CDR3, as DNA: TGTGCCAGCAGCTTAACGGGGGCACCTAACCACAATGAGCAGTTCTTC. It yields the protein CASSLTGAPNHNEQFF.